This T cell receptor beta chain was recorded in a study of blood T cell repertoires in COVID-19. Study-level background: The samples span acute and convalescent COVID-19 from the United States, Italy and Spain.

V shed 5 bases and J 1 base; nucleotides not matched to a gene: 3. CDR1 is SGHNT, CDR2 YYREEE, per germline (reference sequence). The CDR3 runs to 14 residues. Authors' processing steps: Nucleated cell number was recorded as an estimate derived from reference gene primer amplification. Clones were read by immunoSEQ multiplex PCR, and TCRdb kept only the in-frame ones, dropping some. V and J calls and clone size are as listed in that table; D and trimming were resolved from the DNA. This table holds about 220,000 clones, 82% found once. Participants reported their clinical history, and cohort assignment relied on those reports.

This TCR was sampled from a woman aged 55-70 years who had recovered from COVID-19. Specimen: PBMCs or T cells enriched from blood (not recorded which). V is TRBV5-4 and J is TRBJ1-5; TRBD1 matches 7 bases. The CDR3 sequence is CASRIQGSNQPQHF. CDR3 bases: TGTGCCAGCAGGATACAGGGGAGCAATCAGCCCCAGCATTTT.